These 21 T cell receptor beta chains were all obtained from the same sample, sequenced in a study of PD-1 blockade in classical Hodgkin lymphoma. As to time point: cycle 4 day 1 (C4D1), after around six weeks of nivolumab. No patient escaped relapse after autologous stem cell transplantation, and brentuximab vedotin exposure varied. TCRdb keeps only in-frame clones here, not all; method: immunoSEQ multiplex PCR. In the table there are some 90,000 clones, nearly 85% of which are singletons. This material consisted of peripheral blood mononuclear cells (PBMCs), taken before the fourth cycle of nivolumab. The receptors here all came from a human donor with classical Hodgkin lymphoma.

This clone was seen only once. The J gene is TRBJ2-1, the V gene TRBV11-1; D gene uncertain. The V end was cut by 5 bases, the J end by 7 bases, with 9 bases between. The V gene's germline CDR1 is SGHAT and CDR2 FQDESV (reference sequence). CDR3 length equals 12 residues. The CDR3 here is CASSLTTNEQFF. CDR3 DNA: TGTGCCAGCAGCCTTACCACGAATGAGCAGTTCTTC.

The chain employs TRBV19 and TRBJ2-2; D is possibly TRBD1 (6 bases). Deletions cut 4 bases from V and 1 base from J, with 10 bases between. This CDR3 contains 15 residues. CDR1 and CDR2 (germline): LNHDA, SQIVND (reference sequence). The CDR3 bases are TGTGCCAGTAGTACCGGGACAATGAACACCGGGGAGCTGTTTTTT. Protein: CASSTGTMNTGELFF. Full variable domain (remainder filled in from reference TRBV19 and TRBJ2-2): DGGITQSPKYLFRKEGQNVTLSCEQNLNHDAMYWYRQDPGQGLRLIYYSQIVNDFQKGDIAEGYSVSREKKESFPLTVTSAQKNPTAFYLCASSTGTMNTGELFFGEGSRLTVL.

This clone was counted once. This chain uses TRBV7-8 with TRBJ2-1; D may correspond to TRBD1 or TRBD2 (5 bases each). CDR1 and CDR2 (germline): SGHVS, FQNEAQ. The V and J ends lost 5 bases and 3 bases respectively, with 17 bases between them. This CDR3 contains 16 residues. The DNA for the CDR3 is TGTGCCAGCAGCCCTATGACTTGGGGGAGCTACAATGAGCAGTTCTTC. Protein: CASSPMTWGSYNEQFF.

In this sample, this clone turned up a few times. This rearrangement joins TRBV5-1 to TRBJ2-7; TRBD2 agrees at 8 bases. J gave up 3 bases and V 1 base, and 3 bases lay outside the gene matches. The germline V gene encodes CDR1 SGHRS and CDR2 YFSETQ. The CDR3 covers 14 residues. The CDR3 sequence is CASSLTSGFYEQYF. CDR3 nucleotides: TGCGCCAGCAGCTTGACTAGCGGATTCTACGAGCAGTACTTC.

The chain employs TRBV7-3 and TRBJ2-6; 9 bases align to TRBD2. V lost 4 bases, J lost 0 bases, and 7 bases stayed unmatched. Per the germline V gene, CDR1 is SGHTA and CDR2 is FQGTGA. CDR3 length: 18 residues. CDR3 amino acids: CASSSAGGRGSGANVLTF. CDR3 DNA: TGTGCCAGCAGCTCGGCGGGCGGGAGGGGCTCTGGGGCCAACGTCCTGACTTTC.

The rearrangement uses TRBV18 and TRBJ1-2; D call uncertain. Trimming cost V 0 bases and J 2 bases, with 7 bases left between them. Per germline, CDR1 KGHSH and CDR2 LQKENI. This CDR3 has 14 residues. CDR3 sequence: CASSPPILNYGYTF. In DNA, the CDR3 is TGTGCCAGCTCACCACCGATCCTGAACTATGGCTACACCTTC. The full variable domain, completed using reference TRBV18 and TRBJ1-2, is NAGVMQNPRHLVRRRGQEARLRCSPMKGHSHVYWYRQLPEEGLKFMVYLQKENIIDESGMPKERFSAEFPKEGPSILRIQQVVRGDSAAYFCASSPPILNYGYTFGSGTRLTVV.

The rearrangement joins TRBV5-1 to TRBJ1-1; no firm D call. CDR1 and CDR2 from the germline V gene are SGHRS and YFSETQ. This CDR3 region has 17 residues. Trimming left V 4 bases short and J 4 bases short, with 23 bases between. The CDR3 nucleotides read TGCGCCAGCAGCCCCCTGGGGAGTCCCTCCCGGGCCACTGAAGCTTTCTTT. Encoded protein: CASSPLGSPSRATEAFF.

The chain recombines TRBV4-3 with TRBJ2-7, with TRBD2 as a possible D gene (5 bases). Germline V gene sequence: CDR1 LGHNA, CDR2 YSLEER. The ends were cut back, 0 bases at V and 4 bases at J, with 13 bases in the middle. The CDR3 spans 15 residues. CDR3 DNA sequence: TGCGCCAGCAGCCAAGAGCGTGCTAGCTGGTACGAGCAGTACTTC. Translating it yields CASSQERASWYEQYF.

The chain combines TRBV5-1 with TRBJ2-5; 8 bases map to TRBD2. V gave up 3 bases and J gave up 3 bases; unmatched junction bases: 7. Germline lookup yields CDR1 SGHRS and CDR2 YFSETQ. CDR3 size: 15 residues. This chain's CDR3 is CASSSLGAGEETQYF. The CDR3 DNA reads TGCGCCAGCAGCTCCCTGGGAGCGGGAGAAGAGACCCAGTACTTC.

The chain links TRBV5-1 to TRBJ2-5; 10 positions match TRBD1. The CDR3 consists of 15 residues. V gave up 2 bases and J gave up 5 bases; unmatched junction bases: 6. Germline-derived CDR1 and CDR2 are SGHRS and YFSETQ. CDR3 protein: CASSFAGTGEETQYF. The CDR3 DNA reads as TGCGCCAGCAGCTTCGCCGGGACAGGGGAGGAGACCCAGTACTTC. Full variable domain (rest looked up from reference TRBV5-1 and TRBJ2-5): KAGVTQTPRYLIKTRGQQVTLSCSPISGHRSVSWYQQTPGQGLQFLFEYFSETQRNKGNFPGRFSGRQFSNSRSEMNVSTLELGDSALYLCASSFAGTGEETQYFGPGTRLLVL.

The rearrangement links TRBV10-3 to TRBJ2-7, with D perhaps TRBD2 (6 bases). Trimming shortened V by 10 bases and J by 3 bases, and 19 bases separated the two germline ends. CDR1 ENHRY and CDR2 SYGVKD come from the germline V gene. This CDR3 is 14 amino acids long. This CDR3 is CATRTRAGLYEQYF. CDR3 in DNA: TGTGCCACTAGAACAAGGGCGGGACTCTACGAGCAGTACTTC.

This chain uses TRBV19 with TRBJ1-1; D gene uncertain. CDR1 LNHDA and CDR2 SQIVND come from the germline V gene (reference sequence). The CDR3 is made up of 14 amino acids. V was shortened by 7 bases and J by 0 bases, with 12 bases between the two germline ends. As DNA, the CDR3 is TGTGCCAGTACAACCCCCCTTATGAACACTGAAGCTTTCTTT. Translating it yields CASTTPLMNTEAFF.

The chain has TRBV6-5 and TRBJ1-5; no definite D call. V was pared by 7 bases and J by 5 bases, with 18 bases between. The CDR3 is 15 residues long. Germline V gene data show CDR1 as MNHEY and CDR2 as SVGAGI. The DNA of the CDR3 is TGTGCCAGCAACCCCGCAGGAGTACCCCATCAGCCCCAGCATTTT. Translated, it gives CASNPAGVPHQPQHF.

The CDR3 sequence is CASSPSGPGQETQYF. CDR3 sequence (DNA): TGTGCCAGCTCACCCTCGGGACCGGGGCAAGAGACCCAGTACTTC. The chain uses TRBV18 and TRBJ2-5; the D gene could be TRBD1 or TRBD2 (5 bases each). There are 15 residues in the CDR3. V lost 3 bases and J lost 2, with 13 bases in between. CDR1 is KGHSH and CDR2 is LQKENI in the germline V gene.

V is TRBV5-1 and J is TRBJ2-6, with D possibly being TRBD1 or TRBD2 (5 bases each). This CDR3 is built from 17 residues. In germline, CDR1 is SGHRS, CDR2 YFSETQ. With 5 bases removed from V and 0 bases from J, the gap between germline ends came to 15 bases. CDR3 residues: CASRGNGAPSGANVLTF. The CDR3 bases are TGCGCCAGCAGGGGGAACGGGGCTCCCTCTGGGGCCAACGTCCTGACTTTC.

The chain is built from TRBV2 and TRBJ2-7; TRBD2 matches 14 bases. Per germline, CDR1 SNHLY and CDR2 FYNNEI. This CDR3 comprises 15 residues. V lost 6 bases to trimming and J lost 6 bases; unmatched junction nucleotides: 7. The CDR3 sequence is CASRAQGLAGVEQYF. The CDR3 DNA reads TGTGCCAGCAGGGCCCAGGGACTAGCGGGAGTCGAGCAGTACTTC.

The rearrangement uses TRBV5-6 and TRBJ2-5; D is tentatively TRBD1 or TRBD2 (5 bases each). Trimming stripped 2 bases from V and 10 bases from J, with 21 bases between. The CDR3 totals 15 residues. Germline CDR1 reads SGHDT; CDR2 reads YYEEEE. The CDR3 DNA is TGTGCCAGCAGCTTCGTTGGGCCAGGGAAGAGGGACCAGTACTTC. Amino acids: CASSFVGPGKRDQYF.

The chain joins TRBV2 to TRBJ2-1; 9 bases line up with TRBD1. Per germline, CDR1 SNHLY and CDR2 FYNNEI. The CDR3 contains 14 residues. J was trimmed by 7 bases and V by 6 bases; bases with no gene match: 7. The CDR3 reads CASRRDRAANEQFF. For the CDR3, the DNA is TGTGCCAGCAGGAGGGACAGGGCGGCGAATGAGCAGTTCTTC.

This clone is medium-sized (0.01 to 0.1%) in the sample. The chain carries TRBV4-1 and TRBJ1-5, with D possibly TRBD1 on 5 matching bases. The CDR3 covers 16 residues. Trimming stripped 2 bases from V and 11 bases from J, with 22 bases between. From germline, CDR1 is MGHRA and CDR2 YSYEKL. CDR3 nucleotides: TGCGCCAGCAGCCAATCCCGGGACTCCGGGTGGGATGCCCAGCATTTT. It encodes CASSQSRDSGWDAQHF.

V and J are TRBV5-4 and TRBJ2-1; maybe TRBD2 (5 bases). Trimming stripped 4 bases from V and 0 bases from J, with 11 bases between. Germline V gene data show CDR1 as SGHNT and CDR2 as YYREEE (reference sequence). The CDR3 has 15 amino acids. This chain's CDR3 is CASSPTRSSYNEQFF. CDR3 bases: TGTGCCAGCAGCCCTACTAGGAGCTCCTACAATGAGCAGTTCTTC.

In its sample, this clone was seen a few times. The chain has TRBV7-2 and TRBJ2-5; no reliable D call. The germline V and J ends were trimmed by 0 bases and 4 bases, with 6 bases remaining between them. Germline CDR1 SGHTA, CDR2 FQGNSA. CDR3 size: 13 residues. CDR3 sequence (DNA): TGTGCCAGCAGCTTAGCGGCGCGAGAGACCCAGTACTTC. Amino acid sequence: CASSLAARETQYF.